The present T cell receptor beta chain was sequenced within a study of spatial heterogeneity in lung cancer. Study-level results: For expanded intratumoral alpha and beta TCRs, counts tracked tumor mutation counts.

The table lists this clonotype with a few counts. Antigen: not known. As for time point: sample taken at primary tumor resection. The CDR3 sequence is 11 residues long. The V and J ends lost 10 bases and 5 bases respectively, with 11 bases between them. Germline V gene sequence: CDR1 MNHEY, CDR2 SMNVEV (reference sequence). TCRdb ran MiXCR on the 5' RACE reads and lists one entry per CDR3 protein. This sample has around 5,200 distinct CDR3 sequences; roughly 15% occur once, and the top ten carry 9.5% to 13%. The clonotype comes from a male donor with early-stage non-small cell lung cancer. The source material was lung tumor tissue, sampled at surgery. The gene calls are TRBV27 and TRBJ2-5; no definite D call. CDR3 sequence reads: CATFSGETQYF. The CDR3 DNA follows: TGTGCCACCTTCTCCGGGGAGACCCAGTACTTC.